This T cell receptor (beta chain) derives from a study of shared clonotypes between healthy human individuals. The CDR3 extends over 13 amino acids. CDR1 is PRHDT, CDR2 FYEKMQ, per germline (reference sequence). The ends were cut back, 3 bases at V and 0 bases at J, with 6 bases in the middle. Profiling relied on immunoSEQ multiplex PCR, and the TCRdb table lists in-frame clones only, not all of them. This repertoire shows around 2,000,000 clones, around 95% found once; its top ten account for under 0.15%. This chain joins TRBV13 and TRBJ2-7; the D is unclear. The TCR originated in a man aged 18 to 29 in good health. Sequenced sample: naive CD4+ T cells sorted from blood. The subset here: CD45RA+ positively selected. The CDR3 DNA sequence: TGTGCCAGCAGCTTTCGTCCCTCCTACGAGCAGTACTTC. It codes for CASSFRPSYEQYF.